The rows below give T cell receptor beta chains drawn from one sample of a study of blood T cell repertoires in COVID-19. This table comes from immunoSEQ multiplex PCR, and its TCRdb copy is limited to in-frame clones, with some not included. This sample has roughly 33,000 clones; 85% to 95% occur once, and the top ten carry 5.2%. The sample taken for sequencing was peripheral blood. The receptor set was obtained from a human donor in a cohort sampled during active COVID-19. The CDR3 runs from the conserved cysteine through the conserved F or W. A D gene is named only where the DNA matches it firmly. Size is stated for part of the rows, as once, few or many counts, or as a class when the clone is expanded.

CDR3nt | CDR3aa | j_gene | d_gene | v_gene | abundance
TGTGCCAGCAGCCCCCAGACTAGCCACGAGCAGTACTTC | CASSPQTSHEQYF | TRBJ2-7 | TRBD2 | TRBV7-2 | .
TGTGCCAGCAGCTTAGCGCACAGCCAAGAGACCCAGTACTTC | CASSLAHSQETQYF | TRBJ2-5 | . | TRBV7-9 | .
TGTGCCAGCAGTGAAGCAGGAGGTGGTCCCTACGAGCAGTACTTC | CASSEAGGGPYEQYF | TRBJ2-7 | . | TRBV6-1 | medium-sized
TGTGCCAGCAGACATGGCGGGGGAGCCAACGTCCTGACTTTC | CASRHGGGANVLTF | TRBJ2-6 | TRBD2 | TRBV27 | .
TGTGCCTGGAGTACGGGGCTGGGGGACTGGGATGGCTACACCTTC | CAWSTGLGDWDGYTF | TRBJ1-2 | . | TRBV30 | .
TGCGCCAGCAGCTTGGGGGGGCAGGGTCGGCATTCACCCCTCCACTTT | CASSLGGQGRHSPLHF | TRBJ1-6 | . | TRBV5-1 | .
TGTGCCAGCAGTTTATGGTCCAGCGGGGGGGCCCCCGGGGAGCTGTTTTTT | CASSLWSSGGAPGELFF | TRBJ2-2 | TRBD2 | TRBV28 | .
TGTGCCAGCAGCTTAGCTGTTGACTTTCTCTACAATGAGCAGTTCTTC | CASSLAVDFLYNEQFF | TRBJ2-1 | . | TRBV7-2 | .
TGTGCCAGCAGCCCTGCAAGCGTTGTGAACACTGAAGCTTTCTTT | CASSPASVVNTEAFF | TRBJ1-1 | . | TRBV3-1/TRBV3-2 | .
TGTGCCAGCAGCTTACCGGCTAGCGGCTACAATGAGCAGTTCTTC | CASSLPASGYNEQFF | TRBJ2-1 | TRBD2 | TRBV7-8 | .
TGCGCCAGCAGCCCGATCGCCAGGGCCCCCGATGAGCAGTTCTTC | CASSPIARAPDEQFF | TRBJ2-1 | . | TRBV5-1 | .
TGTGCCAGGATAAACAACATAGCGAGGCAAGAGACCCAGTACTTC | CARINNIARQETQYF | TRBJ2-5 | . | TRBV6-5 | .
TGTGCCAGCAGGAAACAGGTTGGGGAGCAGTACTTC | CASRKQVGEQYF | TRBJ2-7 | . | TRBV6-5 | .
TGCGCCAGCAGCCAGGGACAGACCCCAACCTACGAGCAGTACTTC | CASSQGQTPTYEQYF | TRBJ2-7 | TRBD1 | TRBV4-1 | few
TGTGCCAGCAGCTTAGTCATCCCCACAGATACGCAGTATTTT | CASSLVIPTDTQYF | TRBJ2-3 | . | TRBV7-9 | .
TGTGCCAGTAGCCAACAGGGGCTGAACACTGAAGCTTTCTTT | CASSQQGLNTEAFF | TRBJ1-1 | TRBD1 | TRBV19 | .
TGTGCCAGCAGCGACACAGGGAATGGCTACACCTTC | CASSDTGNGYTF | TRBJ1-2 | . | TRBV9 | once
TGTGCCTGGAGTCCGAAGACAGGGATTGGCACTGAAGCTTTCTTT | CAWSPKTGIGTEAFF | TRBJ1-1 | TRBD1 | TRBV30 | once
TGCAGTGCCGCAGGGTATACGCAGTATTTT | CSAAGYTQYF | TRBJ2-3 | . | TRBV20-1 | .
TGTGCCAGCAGCTTAGTGGCAGATCAGCCCCAGCATTTT | CASSLVADQPQHF | TRBJ1-5 | . | TRBV11-1 | large
TGCAGTGCTACGAGGGTCGAGCAGTACTTC | CSATRVEQYF | TRBJ2-7 | . | TRBV20-1 | .
TGCGCCAGCAGCTTGCTAGGGAACACTGAAGCTTTCTTT | CASSLLGNTEAFF | TRBJ1-1 | . | TRBV5-1 | .
TGTGCCAGTAGTATGTTTAGCGGGGGGGACCACGAGCAGTACTTC | CASSMFSGGDHEQYF | TRBJ2-7 | TRBD2 | TRBV19 | .
TGTGCCAGCAGCGTAGACGGCAGGGGGATGACTGCCTACAATGAGCAGTTCTTC | CASSVDGRGMTAYNEQFF | TRBJ2-1 | TRBD1 | TRBV9 | .
TGCGCCAGCAGTTCCGGGACAGGTTTAGGAAACACCATATATTTT | CASSSGTGLGNTIYF | TRBJ1-3 | TRBD1 | TRBV5-1 | .
TGTGCCAGCAAAAACACAGGGGGCGGGAATCAGCCCCAGCATTTT | CASKNTGGGNQPQHF | TRBJ1-5 | TRBD1 | TRBV6-5 | once
TGTGCCAGCAGTGGACAGGGGGCGTTTTATGGCTACACCTTC | CASSGQGAFYGYTF | TRBJ1-2 | TRBD1 | TRBV27 | .
TGCGCCAGCAGCCCCTTTACACTGAGCGGGCTGAACACTGAAGCTTTCTTT | CASSPFTLSGLNTEAFF | TRBJ1-1 | . | TRBV5-1 | .
TGTGCCACCAGCAGGAAAGTCCCCAGGCCGAATTTTGAGCAGTTCTTC | CATSRKVPRPNFEQFF | TRBJ2-1 | . | TRBV15 | .
TGTGCCAGCAGCCCCCGGGGCACAGATACGCAGTATTTT | CASSPRGTDTQYF | TRBJ2-3 | . | TRBV6-5 | once
TGTGCCAGCAAGCGGGATGCCTCTCCGAGCGGTGAAGCTTTCTTT | CASKRDASPSGEAFF | TRBJ1-1 | . | TRBV4-2 | .